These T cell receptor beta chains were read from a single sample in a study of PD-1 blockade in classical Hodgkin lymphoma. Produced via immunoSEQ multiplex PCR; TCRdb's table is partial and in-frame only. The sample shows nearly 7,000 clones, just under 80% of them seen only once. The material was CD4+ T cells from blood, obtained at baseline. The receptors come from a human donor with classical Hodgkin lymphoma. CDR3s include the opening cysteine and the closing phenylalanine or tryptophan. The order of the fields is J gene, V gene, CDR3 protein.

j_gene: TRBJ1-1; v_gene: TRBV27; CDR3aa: CASSLSVWGRKNTEAFF
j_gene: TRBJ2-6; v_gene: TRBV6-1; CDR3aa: CASSGAGSSGANVLTF
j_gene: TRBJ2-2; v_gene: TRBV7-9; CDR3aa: CASSSPSGLNTGELFF
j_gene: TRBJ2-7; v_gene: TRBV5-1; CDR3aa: CASSRVGSPYEQYF
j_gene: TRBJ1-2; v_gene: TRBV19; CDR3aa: CASSIVGTGEDYGYTF
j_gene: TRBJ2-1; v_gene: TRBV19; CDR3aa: CASSNSAASGSNEQFF
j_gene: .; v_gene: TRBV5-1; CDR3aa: CASSLGTGAATYEQYF
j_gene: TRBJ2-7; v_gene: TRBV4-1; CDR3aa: CASSQDSGAGLADPNNHEQYF
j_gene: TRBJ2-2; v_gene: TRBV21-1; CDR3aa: CASRAGTPSGGELFF
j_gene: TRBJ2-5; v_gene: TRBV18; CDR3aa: CASSQQETQYF
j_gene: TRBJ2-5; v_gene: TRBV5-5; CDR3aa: CASSPGQQETQYF
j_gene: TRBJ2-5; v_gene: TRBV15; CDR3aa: CATSRGRLLMETQYF
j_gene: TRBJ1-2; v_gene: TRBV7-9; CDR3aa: CASSLDMGTLRYGYTF
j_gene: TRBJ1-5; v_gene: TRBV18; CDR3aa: CASSSKQGADQPQHF
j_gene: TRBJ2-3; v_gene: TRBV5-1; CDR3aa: CASSLGTFPDTQYF
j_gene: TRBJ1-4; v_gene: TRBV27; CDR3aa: CASRPGQGYEKLFF
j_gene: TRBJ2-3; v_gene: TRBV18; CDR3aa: CASSPGTGTDTQYF
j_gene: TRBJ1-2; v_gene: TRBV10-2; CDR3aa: CASGDNYGYTF
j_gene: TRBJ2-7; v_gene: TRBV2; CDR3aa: CASREGSPYEQYF
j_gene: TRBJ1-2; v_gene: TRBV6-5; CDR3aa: CASSSYGTDYGYTF
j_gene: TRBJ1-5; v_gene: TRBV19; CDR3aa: CASSIGNSNQPQHF
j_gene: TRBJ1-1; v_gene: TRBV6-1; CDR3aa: CARNYRGNTEAFF
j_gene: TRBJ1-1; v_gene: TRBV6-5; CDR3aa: CASTAAGGITEAFF
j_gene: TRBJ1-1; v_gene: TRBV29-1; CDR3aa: CSVRTGGAGEAFF
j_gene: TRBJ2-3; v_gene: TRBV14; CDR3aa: CASSQAGQGSDTQYF
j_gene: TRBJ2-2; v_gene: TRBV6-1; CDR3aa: CASSGGPLFNTGELFF
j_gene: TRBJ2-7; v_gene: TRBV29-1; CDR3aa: CSASRQGLYEQYF
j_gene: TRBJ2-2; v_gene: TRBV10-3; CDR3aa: CAITGHLNTGELFF
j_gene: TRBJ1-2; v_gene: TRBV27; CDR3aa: CASSLGQANYGYTF
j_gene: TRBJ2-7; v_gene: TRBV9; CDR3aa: CASSVTGYSHEQYF
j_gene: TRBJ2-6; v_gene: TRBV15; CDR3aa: CATRNGGSGANVLTF
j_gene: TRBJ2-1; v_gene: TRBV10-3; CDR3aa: CATGTSDNNEQFF
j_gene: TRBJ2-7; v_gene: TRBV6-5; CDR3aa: CASSYSIAHRGYEQYF
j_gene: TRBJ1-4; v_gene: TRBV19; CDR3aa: CASSIPPGGKLFF
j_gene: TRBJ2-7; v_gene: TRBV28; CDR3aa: CASRLTQGTVYEQYF
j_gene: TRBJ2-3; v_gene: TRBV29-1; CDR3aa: CSVVRRALSTDTQYF
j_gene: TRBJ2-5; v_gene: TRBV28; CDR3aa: CASSLAGTQYF
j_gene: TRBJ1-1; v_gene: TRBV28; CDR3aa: CASSLILKNTEAFF
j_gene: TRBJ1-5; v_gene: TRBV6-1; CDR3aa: CASSGGQGAYQPQHF
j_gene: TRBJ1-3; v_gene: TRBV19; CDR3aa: CASSIQLSGNTIYF
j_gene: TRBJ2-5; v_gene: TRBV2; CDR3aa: CASSQKNREETQYF
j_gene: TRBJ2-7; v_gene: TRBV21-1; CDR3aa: CASSKKRGTGDYEQYF
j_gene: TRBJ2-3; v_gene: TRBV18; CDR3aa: CASSPRLAAMSTDTQYF
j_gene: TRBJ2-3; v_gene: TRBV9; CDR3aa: CASSARGQVRNTQYF
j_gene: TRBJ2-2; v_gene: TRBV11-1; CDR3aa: CASSHKVAGTGELFF
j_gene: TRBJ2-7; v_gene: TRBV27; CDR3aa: CASSLRQGGSYEQYF
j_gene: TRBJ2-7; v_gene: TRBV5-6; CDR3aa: CASSPRGESHYEQYF